This T cell receptor (beta chain) is drawn from a study of cytomegalovirus exposure and HLA in healthy donors. The CDR3 runs 15 residues. V gave up 2 bases and J gave up 3 bases; unmatched junction bases: 3. A multiplex PCR was run with 60 Vbeta primers and 13 Jbeta primers. Clones were read by immunoSEQ multiplex PCR, and TCRdb kept only the in-frame ones, dropping some. The table shows 75,000 to 95,000 clones, with roughly 80% occurring only once. The chain carries TRBV23-1 and TRBJ2-7; 11 bases agree with TRBD2. Being an ORF, TRBV23-1 has a function that is uncertain. The sequence was collected from a human donor in good health. The source material was PBMCs. CDR3 region: CASSQAGTSGYEQYF. CDR3 coding DNA: TGCGCCAGCAGTCAAGCCGGGACTAGCGGCTACGAGCAGTACTTC.